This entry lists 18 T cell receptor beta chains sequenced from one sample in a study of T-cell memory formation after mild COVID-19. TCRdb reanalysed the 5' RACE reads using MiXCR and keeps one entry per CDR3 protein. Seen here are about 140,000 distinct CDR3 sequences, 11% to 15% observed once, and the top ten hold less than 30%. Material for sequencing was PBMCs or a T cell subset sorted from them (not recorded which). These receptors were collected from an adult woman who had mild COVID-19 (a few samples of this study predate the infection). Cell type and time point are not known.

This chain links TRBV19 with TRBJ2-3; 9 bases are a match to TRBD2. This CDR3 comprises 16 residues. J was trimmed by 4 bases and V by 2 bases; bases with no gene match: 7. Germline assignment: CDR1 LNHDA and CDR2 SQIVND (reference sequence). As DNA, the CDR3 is TGTGCCAGTAGTATACTGGCGGGAGGGCCTTCAGATACGCAGTATTTT. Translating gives CASSILAGGPSDTQYF.

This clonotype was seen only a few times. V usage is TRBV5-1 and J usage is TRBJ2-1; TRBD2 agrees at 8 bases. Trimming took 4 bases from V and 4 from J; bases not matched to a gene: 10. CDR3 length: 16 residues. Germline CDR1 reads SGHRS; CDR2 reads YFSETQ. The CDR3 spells CASSTREREYYNEQFF. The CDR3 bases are TGCGCCAGCAGCACCCGTGAGCGGGAGTATTACAATGAGCAGTTCTTC. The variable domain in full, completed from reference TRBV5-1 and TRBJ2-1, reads KAGVTQTPRYLIKTRGQQVTLSCSPISGHRSVSWYQQTPGQGLQFLFEYFSETQRNKGNFPGRFSGRQFSNSRSEMNVSTLELGDSALYLCASSTREREYYNEQFFGPGTRLTVL.

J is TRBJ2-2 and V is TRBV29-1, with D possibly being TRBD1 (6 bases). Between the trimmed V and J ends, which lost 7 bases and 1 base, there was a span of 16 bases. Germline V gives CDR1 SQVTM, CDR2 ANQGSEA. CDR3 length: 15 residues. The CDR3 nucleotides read TGCAGCGCACACTTACTGGGACAGAACACCGGGGAGCTGTTTTTT. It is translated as CSAHLLGQNTGELFF.

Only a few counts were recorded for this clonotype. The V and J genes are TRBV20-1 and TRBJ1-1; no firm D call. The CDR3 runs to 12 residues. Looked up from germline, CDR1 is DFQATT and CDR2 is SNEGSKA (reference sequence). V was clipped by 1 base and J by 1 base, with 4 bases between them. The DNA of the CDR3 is TGCAGTGCTAGAGGGCCGAACACTGAAGCTTTCTTT. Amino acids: CSARGPNTEAFF.

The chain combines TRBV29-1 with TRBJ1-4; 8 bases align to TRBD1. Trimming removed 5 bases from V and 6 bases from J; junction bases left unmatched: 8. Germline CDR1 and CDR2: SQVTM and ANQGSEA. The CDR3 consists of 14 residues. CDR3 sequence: CSVPGQGGDEKLFF. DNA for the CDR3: TGCAGCGTTCCCGGACAGGGAGGGGATGAAAAACTGTTTTTT.

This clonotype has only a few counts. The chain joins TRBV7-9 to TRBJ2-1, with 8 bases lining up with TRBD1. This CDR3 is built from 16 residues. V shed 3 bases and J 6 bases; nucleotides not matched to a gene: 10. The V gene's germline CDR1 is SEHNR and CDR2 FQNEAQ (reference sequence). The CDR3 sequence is CASSFLQGVPSNEQFF. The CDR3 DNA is TGTGCCAGCAGCTTCCTACAGGGGGTTCCCTCCAATGAGCAGTTCTTC.

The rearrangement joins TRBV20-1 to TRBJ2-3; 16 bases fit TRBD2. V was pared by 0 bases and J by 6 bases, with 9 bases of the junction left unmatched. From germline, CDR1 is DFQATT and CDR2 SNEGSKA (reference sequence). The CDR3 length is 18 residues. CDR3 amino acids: CSARDLGTSGRAGDTQYF. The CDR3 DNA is TGCAGTGCTAGAGATCTCGGGACTAGCGGGAGGGCCGGGGATACGCAGTATTTT.

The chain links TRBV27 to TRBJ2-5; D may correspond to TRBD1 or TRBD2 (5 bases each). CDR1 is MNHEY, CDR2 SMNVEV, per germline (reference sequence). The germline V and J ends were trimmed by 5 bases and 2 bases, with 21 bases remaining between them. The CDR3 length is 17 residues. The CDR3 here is CASSLLGGEGLQETQYF. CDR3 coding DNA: TGTGCCAGCAGTCTACTTGGGGGTGAGGGATTACAAGAGACCCAGTACTTC.

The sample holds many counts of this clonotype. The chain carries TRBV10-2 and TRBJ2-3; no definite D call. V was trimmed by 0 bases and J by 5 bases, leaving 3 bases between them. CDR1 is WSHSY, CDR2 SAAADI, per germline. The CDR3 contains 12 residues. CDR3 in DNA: TGCGCCAGCAGTGAGTCGAGAGATACGCAGTATTTT. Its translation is CASSESRDTQYF.

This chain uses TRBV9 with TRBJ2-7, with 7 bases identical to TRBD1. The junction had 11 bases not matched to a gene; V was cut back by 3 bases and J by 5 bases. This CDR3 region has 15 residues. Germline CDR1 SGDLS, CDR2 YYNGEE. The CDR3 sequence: CASSAKGAPPHEQYF. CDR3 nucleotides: TGTGCCAGCAGCGCCAAGGGGGCCCCGCCCCACGAGCAGTACTTC.

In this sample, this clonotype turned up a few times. The CDR3 region is CASSEGLAGSNEQFF. CDR3 DNA sequence: TGTGCCAGCAGTGAGGGACTAGCGGGAAGTAATGAGCAGTTCTTC. V usage is TRBV6-1 and J usage is TRBJ2-1; 13 bases agree with TRBD2. This CDR3 contains 15 residues. The germline gives CDR1 MNHNS, CDR2 SASEGT. Losses at the gene ends were 3 bases for V and 7 bases for J; bases not matched to a gene: 3.

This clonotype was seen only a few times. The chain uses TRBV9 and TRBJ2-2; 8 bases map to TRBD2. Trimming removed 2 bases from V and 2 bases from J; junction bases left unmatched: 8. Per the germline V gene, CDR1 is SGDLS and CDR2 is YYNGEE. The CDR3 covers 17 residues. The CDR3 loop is CASSVLSGDVNTGELFF. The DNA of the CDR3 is TGTGCCAGCAGCGTCCTTAGCGGGGATGTTAACACCGGGGAGCTGTTTTTT.

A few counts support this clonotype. CDR3 region: CASSMSQGSSYEQYF. The CDR3 DNA is TGTGCCAGTAGTATGTCACAGGGCAGCTCCTACGAGCAGTACTTC. This chain joins TRBV19 and TRBJ2-7; D is perhaps TRBD1 (6 bases). The CDR3 is 15 amino acids. Germline-derived CDR1 and CDR2 are LNHDA and SQIVND (reference sequence). Between the trimmed V and J ends, which lost 3 bases and 0 bases, there was a span of 12 bases.

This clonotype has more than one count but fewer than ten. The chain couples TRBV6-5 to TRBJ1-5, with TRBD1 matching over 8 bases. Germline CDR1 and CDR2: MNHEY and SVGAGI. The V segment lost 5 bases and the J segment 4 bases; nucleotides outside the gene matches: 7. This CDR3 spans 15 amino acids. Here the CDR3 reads CASSTGTGANQPQHF. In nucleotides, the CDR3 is TGTGCCAGCAGTACCGGGACAGGCGCAAATCAGCCCCAGCATTTT.

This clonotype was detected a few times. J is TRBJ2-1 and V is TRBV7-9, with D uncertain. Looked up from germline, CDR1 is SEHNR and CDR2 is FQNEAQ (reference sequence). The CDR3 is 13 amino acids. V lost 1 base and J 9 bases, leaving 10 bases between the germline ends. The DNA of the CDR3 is TGTGCCAGCAGCTTAGAGAGTGGGATTGAGCAGTTCTTC. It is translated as CASSLESGIEQFF.

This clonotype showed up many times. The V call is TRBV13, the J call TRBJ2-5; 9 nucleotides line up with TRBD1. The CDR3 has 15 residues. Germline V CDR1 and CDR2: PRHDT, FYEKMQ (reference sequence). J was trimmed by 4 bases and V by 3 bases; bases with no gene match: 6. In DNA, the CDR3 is TGTGCCAGCAGCTTGGGACAGGGCTTCCCAGAGACCCAGTACTTC. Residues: CASSLGQGFPETQYF.

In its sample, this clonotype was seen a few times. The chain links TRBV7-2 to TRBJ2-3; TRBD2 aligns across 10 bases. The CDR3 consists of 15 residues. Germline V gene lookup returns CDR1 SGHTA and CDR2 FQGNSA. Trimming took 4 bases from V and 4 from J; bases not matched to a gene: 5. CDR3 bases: TGTGCCAGCAGCTCCCTAGCGGGAGCCCCAGATACGCAGTATTTT. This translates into CASSSLAGAPDTQYF.

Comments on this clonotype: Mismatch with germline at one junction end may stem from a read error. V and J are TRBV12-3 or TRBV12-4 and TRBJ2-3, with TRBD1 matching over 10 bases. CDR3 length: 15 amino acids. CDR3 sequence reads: CASSLETGGTDKQYF. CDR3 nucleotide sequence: TGTGCCAGCAGTTTAGAGACAGGGGGCACAGATAAGCAGTATTTT.